This T cell receptor (beta chain) was recorded in a study of shared clonotypes between healthy human individuals. Study details: Three plates each covered CD4 naive and memory; CD8 naive two, CD8 memory one.

Here immunoSEQ multiplex PCR was the method, and the copy in TCRdb shows in-frame clones only, minus some. The sample shows around 940,000 clones, about three quarters of them seen only once. Overall study findings and caveats: Tissue TCR repertoires likely differ from these blood-only repertoires. The represented genetic and exposure-history diversity was limited by the small number of donors.

Splitting of CD4+ cells produced CD45RA+ naive and CD45RA-negative memory subsets. With regard to this clone: Its antigen is currently unknown.

Germline lookup yields CDR1 SEHNR and CDR2 FQNEAQ (reference sequence). V lost 5 bases, J lost 0 bases, and 6 bases lay in between. This CDR3 spans 13 amino acids. The sequencing input was memory CD4+ T cells sorted from blood. Subset specified: CD45RA-negative fraction. The sequence was obtained from a man between 18 and 29 years old in good health. This sequence joins TRBV7-9 and TRBJ2-3; D is undetermined. This CDR3 is CASSVLSTDTQYF. CDR3 nucleotides: TGTGCCAGCAGCGTCCTGAGCACAGATACGCAGTATTTT.